This passage covers 5 T cell receptor beta chains from one sample sequenced in a study of CD8 T cells in Susac syndrome. Random hexamers were used to reverse transcribe the RNA input (about 0.5 to 1 ug). TCRdb re-called the immunoSEQ multiplex PCR reads with MiXCR, one entry per CDR3 protein. The sample lists roughly 200,000 distinct CDR3 sequences; roughly 94% were seen once. Source material: CD4+ T cells from PBMCs. Receptors originate from a human donor with Susac syndrome.

The table lists this clonotype with a count of one. The chain recombines TRBV2 with TRBJ1-2; TRBD1 matches at 8 bases. This CDR3 comprises 13 residues. CDR1 is SNHLY, CDR2 FYNNEI, per germline. The ends lost 6 bases at V and 6 bases at J; junction bases unmatched: 6. In nucleotides, the CDR3 is TGTGCCAGCAGCAGGACAGGGACGGATGGCTACACCTTC. Translated: CASSRTGTDGYTF.

As to this clonotype: At one of its ends the junction is not consistent with the germline gene, which may arise from a read error. The chain uses TRBV7-9 and TRBJ1-1; no reliable D call. CDR3 length: 16 residues. Per germline, CDR1 SEHNR and CDR2 FQNEAQ (reference sequence). As DNA, the CDR3 is TGTGCCAGCAGCTTCATAAATGGCAGAGAGAACGCTGAAGCTTTCTTT. It is translated as CASSFINGRENAEAFF.

V usage is TRBV20-1 and J usage is TRBJ2-7; D is possibly TRBD1 (6 bases). The CDR3 contains 16 residues. V dropped 3 bases and J dropped 0 bases, with 18 bases sitting between them. CDR1 is DFQATT, CDR2 SNEGSKA, per germline (reference sequence). The CDR3 region has the DNA TGCAGTGCTAGCCCCCCACAGGGTAGAAGCTCCTACGAGCAGTACTTC. Amino acid sequence: CSASPPQGRSSYEQYF.

V and J are TRBV4-3 and TRBJ2-2; 7 bases match TRBD2. V lost 4 bases, J lost 2 bases, and 4 bases stayed unmatched. Germline V gene sequence: CDR1 LGHNA, CDR2 YSLEER. The CDR3 totals 15 residues. The CDR3 reads CASSLSGRNTGELFF. For the CDR3, the DNA is TGCGCCAGCAGCCTTAGCGGGCGTAACACCGGGGAGCTGTTTTTT.

This chain connects TRBV29-1 to TRBJ1-1; D might be TRBD1 (5 bases). Germline CDR1 is SQVTM and CDR2 is ANQGSEA. V was cut by 4 bases and J by 0 bases, with 15 bases left in between. The CDR3 is 15 residues long. The CDR3 DNA sequence: TGCAGCGTTGCACCGGGACTGATTGTGAACACTGAAGCTTTCTTT. It translates to CSVAPGLIVNTEAFF.